This T cell receptor beta chain derives from a study of OX40 agonist ivuxolimab in advanced cancers. Study-level information: Checkpoint inhibitors had been given previously to roughly 40% of patients.

There are 13 residues in the CDR3. V dropped 8 bases and J dropped 7 bases, with 21 bases sitting between them. The germline V gene has CDR1 GTSNPN and CDR2 SVGIG (reference sequence). Study-level points and caveats: Within 6 weeks, CD4+ and CD8+ blood T cells expanded clonally at 0.1 to 3.0 mg/kg. Low normalized T-cell clonal expansion was additionally recorded for some nonresponders.

Patients who had autoimmune disease history or got systemic immunosuppression were left out. Sequenced by immunoSEQ multiplex PCR; TCRdb stores in-frame clones only, minus some. The data contain roughly 150,000 clones, approximately 94% of them singletons. A remark on this clone: Its antigen remains unknown.

The genes are TRBV30 and TRBJ2-7; D tentatively fits TRBD1 or TRBD2 (5 bases each). The sample in question was CD4+ or CD8+ T cells sorted from blood, obtained in a trial of the OX40 agonist ivuxolimab. The TCR comes from an adult with an advanced solid tumor such as melanoma, head and neck, liver or kidney cancer. The CDR3 spells CAGATFGGQEQYF. CDR3 in DNA: TGTGCCGGGGCAACGTTCGGAGGTCAAGAGCAGTACTTC.